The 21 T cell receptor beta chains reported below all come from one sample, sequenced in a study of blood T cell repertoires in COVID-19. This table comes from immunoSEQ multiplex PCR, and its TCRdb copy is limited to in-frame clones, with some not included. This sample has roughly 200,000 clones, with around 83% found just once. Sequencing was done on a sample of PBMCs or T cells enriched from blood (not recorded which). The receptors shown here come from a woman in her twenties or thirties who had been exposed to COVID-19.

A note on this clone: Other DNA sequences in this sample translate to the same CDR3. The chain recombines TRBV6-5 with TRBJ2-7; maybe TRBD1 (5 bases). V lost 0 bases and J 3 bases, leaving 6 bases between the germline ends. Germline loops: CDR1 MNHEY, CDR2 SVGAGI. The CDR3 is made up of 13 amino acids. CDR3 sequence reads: CASSYSDSYEQYF. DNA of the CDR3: TGTGCCAGCAGTTACTCAGACAGCTACGAGCAGTACTTC.

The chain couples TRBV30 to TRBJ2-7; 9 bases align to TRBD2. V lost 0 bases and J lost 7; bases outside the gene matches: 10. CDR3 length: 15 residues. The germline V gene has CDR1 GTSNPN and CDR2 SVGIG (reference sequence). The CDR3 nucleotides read TGTGCCTGGAGTGTCGGTTGGCGGGGGGGCTATGAGCAGTACTTC. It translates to CAWSVGWRGGYEQYF.

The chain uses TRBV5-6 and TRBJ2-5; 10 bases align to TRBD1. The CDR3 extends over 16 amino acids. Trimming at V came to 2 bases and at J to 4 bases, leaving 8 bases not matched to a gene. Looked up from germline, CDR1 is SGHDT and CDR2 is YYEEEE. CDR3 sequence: CASSLPGQGLGETQYF. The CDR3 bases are TGTGCCAGCAGCTTACCGGGACAGGGGTTGGGAGAGACCCAGTACTTC.

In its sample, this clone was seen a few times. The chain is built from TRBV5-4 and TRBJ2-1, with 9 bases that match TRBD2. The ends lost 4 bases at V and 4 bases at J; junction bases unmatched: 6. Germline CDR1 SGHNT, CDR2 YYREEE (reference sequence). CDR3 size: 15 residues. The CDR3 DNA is TGTGCCAGCAGCCGTAAAAGCGGGAGGTACAATGAGCAGTTCTTC. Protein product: CASSRKSGRYNEQFF.

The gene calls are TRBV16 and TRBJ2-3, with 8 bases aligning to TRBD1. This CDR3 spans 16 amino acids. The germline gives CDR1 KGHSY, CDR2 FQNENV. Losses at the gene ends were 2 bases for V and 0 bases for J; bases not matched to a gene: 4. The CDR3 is CASSQRTGMSTDTQYF. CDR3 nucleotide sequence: TGTGCCAGCAGCCAACGGACAGGGATGAGCACAGATACGCAGTATTTT.

CDR3 residues: CASSFSIRQGDPYEQYF. CDR3 DNA sequence: TGTGCCAGCAGTTTCTCAATAAGGCAGGGGGACCCCTACGAGCAGTACTTC. This chain uses TRBV6-2 or TRBV6-3 with TRBJ2-7, with 7 bases fitting TRBD1. J gave up 2 bases and V 4 bases, and 14 bases lay outside the gene matches. In germline, CDR1 is MNHEY, CDR2 SVGEGT. This CDR3 has 17 amino acids.

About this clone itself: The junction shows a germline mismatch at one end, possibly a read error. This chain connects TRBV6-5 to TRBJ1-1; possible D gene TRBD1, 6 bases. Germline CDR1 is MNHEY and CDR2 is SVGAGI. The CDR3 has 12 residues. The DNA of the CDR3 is TGTGCCAGCATTTACACGGGGACACAAGCTTTCTTT. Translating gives CASIYTGTQAFF.

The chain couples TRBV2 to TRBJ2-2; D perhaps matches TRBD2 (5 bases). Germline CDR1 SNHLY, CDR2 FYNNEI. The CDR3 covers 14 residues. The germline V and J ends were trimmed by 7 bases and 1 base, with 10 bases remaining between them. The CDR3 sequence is CASKRGMNTGELFF. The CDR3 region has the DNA TGTGCCAGCAAACGGGGAATGAACACCGGGGAGCTGTTTTTT. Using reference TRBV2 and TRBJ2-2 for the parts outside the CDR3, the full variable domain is EPEVTQTPSHQVTQMGQEVILRCVPISNHLYFYWYRQILGQKVEFLVSFYNNEISEKSEIFDDQFSVERPDGSNFTLKIRSTKLEDSAMYFCASKRGMNTGELFFGEGSRLTVL.

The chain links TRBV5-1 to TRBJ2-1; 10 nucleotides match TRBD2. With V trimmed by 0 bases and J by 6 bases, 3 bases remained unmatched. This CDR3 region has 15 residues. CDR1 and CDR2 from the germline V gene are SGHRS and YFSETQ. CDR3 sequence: CASSLGSGGTNEQFF. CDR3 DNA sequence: TGCGCCAGCAGCTTGGGTAGCGGGGGGACCAATGAGCAGTTCTTC.

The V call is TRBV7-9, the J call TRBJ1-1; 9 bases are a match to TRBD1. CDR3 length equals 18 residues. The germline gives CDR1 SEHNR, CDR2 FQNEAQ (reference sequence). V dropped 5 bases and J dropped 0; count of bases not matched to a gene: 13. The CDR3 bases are TGTGCCAGCAGCCCTCGCCGGGGACAGGGTTTCATGAACACTGAAGCTTTCTTT. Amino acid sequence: CASSPRRGQGFMNTEAFF.

The CDR3 nucleotides read TGTGCCAGCAAAGACACAGGGGGCATGATTGGCTACACCTTC. This translates into CASKDTGGMIGYTF. The chain has TRBV2 and TRBJ1-2, with 9 bases lining up with TRBD1. The CDR3 loop spans 14 amino acids. From germline, CDR1 is SNHLY and CDR2 FYNNEI. V lost 7 bases to trimming and J lost 7 bases; unmatched junction nucleotides: 10. The variable domain in full, with the rest retrieved from reference TRBV2 and TRBJ1-2, is EPEVTQTPSHQVTQMGQEVILRCVPISNHLYFYWYRQILGQKVEFLVSFYNNEISEKSEIFDDQFSVERPDGSNFTLKIRSTKLEDSAMYFCASKDTGGMIGYTFGSGTRLTVV.

The DNA of the CDR3 is TGTGCCAGCAGCGTCTCCGTTGAGACCCAGTACTTC. It encodes CASSVSVETQYF. The chain carries TRBV2 and TRBJ2-5; no definite D call. Trimming took 6 bases from V and 5 from J, leaving 10 bases between them. CDR1 and CDR2 (germline): SNHLY, FYNNEI. The CDR3 covers 12 residues.

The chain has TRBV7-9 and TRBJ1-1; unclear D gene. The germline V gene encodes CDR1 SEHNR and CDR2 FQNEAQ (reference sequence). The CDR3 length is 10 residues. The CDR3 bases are TGTGCTGAACGGGACACTGAAGCTTTCTTT. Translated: CAERDTEAFF.

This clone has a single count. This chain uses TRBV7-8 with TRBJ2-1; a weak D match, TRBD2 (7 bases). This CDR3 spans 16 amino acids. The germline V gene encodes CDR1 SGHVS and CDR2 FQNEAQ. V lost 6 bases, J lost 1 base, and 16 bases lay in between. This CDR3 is CASSIWGGRSYNEQFF. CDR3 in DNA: TGTGCCAGCAGTATATGGGGGGGGCGGTCCTACAATGAGCAGTTCTTC.

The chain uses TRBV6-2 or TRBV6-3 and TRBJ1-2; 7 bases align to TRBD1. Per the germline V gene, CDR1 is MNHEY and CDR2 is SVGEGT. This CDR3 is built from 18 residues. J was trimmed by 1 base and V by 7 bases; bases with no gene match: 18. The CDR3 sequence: CASTPPTGDSRFNYGYTF. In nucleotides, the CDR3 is TGTGCCAGCACCCCCCCCACCGGGGACAGCAGATTTAACTATGGCTACACCTTC.

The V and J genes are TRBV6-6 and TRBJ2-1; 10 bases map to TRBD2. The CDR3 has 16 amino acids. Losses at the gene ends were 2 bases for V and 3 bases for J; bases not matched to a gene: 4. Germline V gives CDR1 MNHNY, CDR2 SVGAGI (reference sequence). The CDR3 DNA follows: TGTGCCAGCAGTTACCCGCTAGCGGGGGACTACAATGAGCAGTTCTTC. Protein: CASSYPLAGDYNEQFF.

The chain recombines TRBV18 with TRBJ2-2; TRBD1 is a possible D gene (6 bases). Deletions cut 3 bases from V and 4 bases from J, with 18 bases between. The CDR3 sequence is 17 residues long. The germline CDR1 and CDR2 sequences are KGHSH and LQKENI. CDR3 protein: CASSPPSTGSFTGELFF. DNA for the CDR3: TGTGCCAGCTCACCTCCCTCGACAGGTTCTTTCACCGGGGAGCTGTTTTTT.

The CDR3 nucleotides are TGTGCCAGCAGGGGAGGGGCGGGCAATGAGCAGTTCTTC. Encoded protein: CASRGGAGNEQFF. This sequence joins TRBV11-3 and TRBJ2-1, with 7 bases lining up with TRBD2. The V segment lost 6 bases and the J segment 6 bases; nucleotides outside the gene matches: 5. Germline CDR1 SGHNT, CDR2 YENEEA. The CDR3 has 13 amino acids.

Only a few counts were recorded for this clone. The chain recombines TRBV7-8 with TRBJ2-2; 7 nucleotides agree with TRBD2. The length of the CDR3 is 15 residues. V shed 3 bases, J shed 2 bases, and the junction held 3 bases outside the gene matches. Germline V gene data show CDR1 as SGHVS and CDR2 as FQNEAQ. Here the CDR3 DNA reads TGTGCCAGCAGCTTTTCTAGCGGAAACACCGGGGAGCTGTTTTTT. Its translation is CASSFSSGNTGELFF.

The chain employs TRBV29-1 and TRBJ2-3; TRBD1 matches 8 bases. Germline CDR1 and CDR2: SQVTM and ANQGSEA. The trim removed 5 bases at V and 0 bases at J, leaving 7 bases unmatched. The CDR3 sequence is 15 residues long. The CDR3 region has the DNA TGCAGCGTTTGGACAGGGCGTCCTAGCACAGATACGCAGTATTTT. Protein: CSVWTGRPSTDTQYF.

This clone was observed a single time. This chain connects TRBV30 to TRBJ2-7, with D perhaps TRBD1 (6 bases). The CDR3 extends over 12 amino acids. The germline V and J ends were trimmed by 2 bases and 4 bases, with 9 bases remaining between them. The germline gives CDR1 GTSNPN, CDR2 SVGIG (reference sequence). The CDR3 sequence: CAWSSTGYEQYF. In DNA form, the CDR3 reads TGTGCCTGGAGTTCCACAGGGTACGAGCAGTACTTC. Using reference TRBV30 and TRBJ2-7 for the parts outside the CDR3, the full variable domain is SQTIHQWPATLVQPVGSPLSLECTVEGTSNPNLYWYRQAAGRGLQLLFYSVGIGQISSEVPQNLSASRPQDRQFILSSKKLLLSDSGFYLCAWSSTGYEQYFGPGTRLTVT.